This TCR beta chain emerged from a study of regulatory T cells in long-lasting Graves disease. Assembly of TCR beta libraries relied on iRepertoire HTBI primers together with Arm-PCR of CDR3 regions. TCRdb re-called the multiplex PCR reads through MiXCR, storing one row per CDR3 protein. The data hold about 660,000 distinct CDR3 sequences, with about 32% observed a single time. This clonotype occurred many times. The antigen is undetermined. The germline gives CDR1 SNHLY, CDR2 FYNNEI. V was shortened by 6 bases and J by 0 bases, with 15 bases between the two germline ends. The CDR3 covers 16 residues. Study-wide results and limits: Clonotypes that were public and shared totalled a few thousand in persistent patients versus 800 to 1,000 in new patients. Persistent disease preferred TRBV28, TRBJ1-2 and TRBJ2-5.

Noted time point: persistent/refractory GD, antithyroid drugs over 5 years with positive TRAb. PBMC-extracted RNA yielded the TCR library. As a group, patients came from one endocrinology department in Xi'an, China. The sample was peripheral blood mononuclear cells (PBMCs), taken when the disease was refractory, from a patient treated with antithyroid drugs. The receptor's source is a female donor with Graves disease. V gene TRBV2 combines with J gene TRBJ1-5; D is undetermined. This CDR3 reads CASRRRTANSNQPQHF. In nucleotides, the CDR3 is TGTGCCAGCAGGCGTAGGACGGCGAATAGCAATCAGCCCCAGCATTTT. Drawing the rest from reference TRBV2 and TRBJ1-5, the complete variable domain is EPEVTQTPSHQVTQMGQEVILRCVPISNHLYFYWYRQILGQKVEFLVSFYNNEISEKSEIFDDQFSVERPDGSNFTLKIRSTKLEDSAMYFCASRRRTANSNQPQHFGDGTRLSIL.